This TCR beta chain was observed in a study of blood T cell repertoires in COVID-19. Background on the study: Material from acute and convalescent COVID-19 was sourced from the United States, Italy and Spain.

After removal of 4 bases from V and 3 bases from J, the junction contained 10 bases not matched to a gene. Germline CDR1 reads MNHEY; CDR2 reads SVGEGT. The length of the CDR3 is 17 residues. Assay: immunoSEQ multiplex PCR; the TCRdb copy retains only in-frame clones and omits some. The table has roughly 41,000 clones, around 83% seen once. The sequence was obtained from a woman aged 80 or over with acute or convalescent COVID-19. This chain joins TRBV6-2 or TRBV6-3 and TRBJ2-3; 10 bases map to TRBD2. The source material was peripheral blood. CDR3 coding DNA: TGTGCCAGCAGTTCCCCAGCGGGGGGGCGTGGGACAGATACGCAGTATTTT. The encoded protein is CASSSPAGGRGTDTQYF.